The present TCR beta chain was sequenced within a study of T-cell memory formation after mild COVID-19 (dated by TCRdb to 2020 to 2023). Broadly, across the study: Most TCR sequence clusters were specific to one of the two donors. Longitudinal TCRalpha and TCRbeta repertoire sequencing tracked T-cell clones expanding and contracting after mild COVID-19 in a couple of donors. Two young, previously healthy adult volunteers, one female and one male, were included in the cohort. Here is what the overall study found, with its caveats: Whether the second-wave clones peaking on day 37 were SARS-CoV-2 specific was not confirmed. Only a couple of mild cases were covered in the study, and larger cohorts including severe cases with pre-infection samples were considered necessary. Some responding clones were detected in pre-infection memory, which suggested that pre-existing cross-reactive memory T cells had joined the SARS-CoV-2 response. Clones that contracted from day 15 to 85 showed balanced CD4/CD8 phenotypes, whereas a second wave of clones that expanded from day 15 to 37 leaned towards CD4+. Contracting CD4+ clones turned up mainly in the CM and EM memory subsets, whereas EMRA was where CD8+ clones were enriched.

PBMCs were isolated by Ficoll-Paque density gradient centrifugation. TCRdb names Illumina NovaSeq 6000 as the instrument used. Using 5'RACE with constant-segment primers, TCRalpha and TCRbeta cDNA libraries were constructed, with sample barcodes and unique molecular identifiers added in the process. RNA was extracted from every sample with Trizol reagent. Library amplification was performed in two PCR steps, and a second sample barcode and Illumina TruSeq adapters were introduced in the second step. The libraries were sequenced on an Illumina NovaSeq using 2 x 150 bp paired-end reads. The authors processed their data as follows. The reads were demultiplexed and collapsed into UMI-guided consensus sequences using migec v1.2.7. Using mixcr v2.1.11, UMI consensuses were aligned to TRA and TRB V and J templates and then assembled into clonotypes. A clonotype was counted as expanded or contracted only if both edgeR and NoisET called the change significant, with noise models trained on biological replicates. For edgeR calls, the thresholds were a false discovery rate-adjusted p below 0.01 and a log2 fold-change of 1. PCA with hierarchical clustering of max-normalized trajectories of the 1000 most abundant clonotypes was used as exploratory dynamics analysis. The CD4 or CD8 phenotype of responding clones was assigned using the separately sequenced CD4+ and CD8+ repertoires. The public reads were reanalyzed by TCRdb: fastp trimming at Q25, MiXCR alignment, in-frame beta chains only. One record per CDR3 amino acid sequence lists the most common genes and DNA. TCRdb, not the authors, supplied the V and J calls. This sample is represented by some 40,000 distinct CDR3 sequences; 7.3% of them were singletons. Less than 1.5% of the sample lies in the top ten.

This clonotype was counted many times. The antigen this receptor binds is unknown. No base quality information exists; no much larger clone differs at one position. Including the terminal cysteine and phenylalanine, the CDR3 comprises 14 residues. Only the CDR3 part of the read is kept: 42 bases, read in frame from the first base. At the junction V is shortened by 6 bases and J by 2 bases; bases outside the gene matches: 5. This sequence uses TRBV12-3 or TRBV12-4 and TRBJ2-5, with TRBD1 matching 8 junction bases. The specimen sequenced was PBMCs or a T cell subset sorted from them (not recorded which). This sequence was found in a man between 18 and 35 years old who had mild COVID-19 (a few samples of this study predate the infection). The sample titles of this study are shuffled in the database, so cell type and time point are left out; the donor was told from shared clones. The DNA sequence follows: TGTGCCAGCAGACGGGACAGGATGCAAGAGACCCAGTACTTC. Its translation is CASRRDRMQETQYF.